These 16 T cell receptor beta chains were sequenced from one sample in a study of cytomegalovirus exposure and HLA in healthy donors. PCR primers comprised 60 Vbeta and 13 Jbeta primers. Method: immunoSEQ multiplex PCR; TCRdb's copy keeps in-frame clones and lacks some. The sample records about 100,000 clones, roughly three quarters being singletons. The sample comprised PBMCs. The receptors were sampled from a woman aged 55-70 years in good health and CMV-seronegative.

This chain links TRBV7-2 with TRBJ2-1; D possibly corresponds to TRBD1 (6 bases). This CDR3 spans 15 amino acids. Germline loops: CDR1 SGHTA, CDR2 FQGNSA. Trimming left V 5 bases short and J 5 bases short, with 16 bases between. In DNA, the CDR3 is TGTGCCAGCAGCCATCTGGGGGCCGGAGACAATGAGCAGTTCTTC. It codes for CASSHLGAGDNEQFF.

This clone was seen only a few times. The chain combines TRBV11-3 with TRBJ2-1; D ambiguous. The CDR3 sequence is 17 residues long. Trimming pared 7 bases from V and 5 bases from J, leaving 24 bases between. Germline V gene lookup returns CDR1 SGHNT and CDR2 YENEEA. This chain's CDR3 is CASNLTPPPKGNNEQFF. The CDR3 DNA sequence: TGTGCCAGCAACCTGACTCCTCCTCCTAAAGGAAACAATGAGCAGTTCTTC.

This rearrangement joins TRBV7-9 to TRBJ1-1, with D possibly TRBD1 on 5 matching bases. Germline V gene data show CDR1 as SEHNR and CDR2 as FQNEAQ (reference sequence). Trimming removed 5 bases from V and 7 bases from J, with 20 bases in between. The CDR3 sequence is 15 residues long. CDR3 sequence: CASSQGAAGGNEAFF. The CDR3 bases are TGTGCCAGCAGCCAGGGTGCGGCAGGAGGGAATGAAGCTTTCTTT.

The V and J genes are TRBV6-5 and TRBJ1-2; 9 nucleotides line up with TRBD1. Trimming took 6 bases from V and 5 from J; bases not matched to a gene: 4. CDR3 length: 13 amino acids. The germline V gene has CDR1 MNHEY and CDR2 SVGAGI. The CDR3 spells CASRRGQGYGYTF. DNA of the CDR3: TGTGCCAGCAGGCGGGGACAGGGATATGGCTACACCTTC.

The gene calls are TRBV14 and TRBJ1-6, with D unclear. There are 13 residues in the CDR3. V was clipped by 1 base and J by 8 bases, with 6 bases between them. Germline loops: CDR1 SGHDN, CDR2 FVKESK. The CDR3 protein is CASSQVFDSPLHF. The CDR3 DNA sequence: TGTGCCAGCAGCCAAGTTTTCGATTCACCCCTCCACTTT.

This clone has a handful of counts. V usage is TRBV7-2 and J usage is TRBJ2-1, with unresolved D. CDR3 length equals 13 residues. V was clipped by 4 bases and J by 7 bases, with 11 bases between them. Germline V gene lookup returns CDR1 SGHTA and CDR2 FQGNSA. CDR3 in amino acids: CASSSWAINEQFF. CDR3 bases: TGTGCCAGCAGCTCGTGGGCCATTAATGAGCAGTTCTTC.

This clone was seen more than once but under ten times. The chain links TRBV7-6 to TRBJ1-4; possible D gene TRBD1, 6 bases. This CDR3 has 17 amino acids. CDR1 and CDR2 (germline): SGHVS, FNYEAQ. V dropped 0 bases and J dropped 4 bases, with 15 bases sitting between them. CDR3 DNA sequence: TGTGCCAGCAGCTTAGCCCCACCGGGGGGCTTTAATGAAAAACTGTTTTTT. Its translation: CASSLAPPGGFNEKLFF.

Comments on this clone: The sample carries other DNA sequences with the same CDR3. The V and J genes are TRBV5-6 and TRBJ1-4; the match to TRBD1 covers 9 bases. CDR1 is SGHDT, CDR2 YYEEEE, per germline. The ends lost 3 bases at V and 7 bases at J; junction bases unmatched: 4. The CDR3 sequence is 14 residues long. This CDR3 is CASSSGTGIEKLFF. CDR3 coding DNA: TGTGCCAGCAGCTCCGGGACAGGGATTGAAAAACTGTTTTTT. Full variable domain (outside the CDR3, taken from reference TRBV5-6 and TRBJ1-4): DAGVTQSPTHLIKTRGQQVTLRCSPKSGHDTVSWYQQALGQGPQFIFQYYEEEERQRGNFPDRFSGHQFPNYSSELNVNALLLGDSALYLCASSSGTGIEKLFFGSGTQLSVL.

The V call is TRBV30, the J call TRBJ1-5, with D unresolved. The CDR3 is 13 residues long. Germline lookup yields CDR1 GTSNPN and CDR2 SVGIG (reference sequence). V lost 0 bases, J lost 5 bases, and 8 bases lay in between. CDR3 protein: CAWSVRGDQPQHF. CDR3 sequence (DNA): TGTGCCTGGAGTGTACGTGGAGATCAGCCCCAGCATTTT.

V usage is TRBV5-1 and J usage is TRBJ2-3; 9 nucleotides align to TRBD2. Trimming took 4 bases from V and 6 from J; bases not matched to a gene: 9. In germline, CDR1 is SGHRS, CDR2 YFSETQ. CDR3 length: 15 amino acids. CDR3 protein: CASSTLDSGRDTQYF. CDR3 bases: TGCGCCAGCAGCACATTAGACAGCGGGAGGGATACGCAGTATTTT.

The chain joins TRBV5-6 to TRBJ2-3, with TRBD1 matching over 8 bases. Germline V gene lookup returns CDR1 SGHDT and CDR2 YYEEEE. The J segment lost 1 base and the V segment lost 4 bases, leaving 5 bases of the junction unmatched. This CDR3 is built from 15 residues. CDR3 in amino acids: CASSGEDRGTDTQYF. CDR3 nucleotide sequence: TGTGCCAGCAGCGGCGAGGACAGGGGCACAGATACGCAGTATTTT.

The chain's CDR3 is CASSPGLASEQFF. The CDR3 DNA follows: TGTGCCAGCAGCCCTGGACTGGCGAGTGAGCAGTTCTTC. The chain uses TRBV5-8 and TRBJ2-1; a weak D match, TRBD2 (5 bases). Germline values: CDR1 SGHTS, CDR2 YDEGEE. There are 13 residues in the CDR3. Trimming removed 4 bases at V and 9 bases at J, with 14 bases between.

This chain joins TRBV6-6 and TRBJ1-5, with 8 bases that match TRBD1. After removal of 5 bases from V and 2 bases from J, the junction contained 5 bases not matched to a gene. The V gene's germline CDR1 is MNHNY and CDR2 SVGAGI (reference sequence). The CDR3 is made up of 15 amino acids. CDR3: CASSPPDRGNQPQHF. As DNA, the CDR3 is TGTGCCAGCAGTCCACCGGACAGGGGCAATCAGCCCCAGCATTTT.

The chain uses TRBV5-1 and TRBJ2-2; 10 nucleotides line up with TRBD2. With 4 bases clipped from V and 5 bases from J, the junction kept 11 bases outside the gene matches. Germline V CDR1 and CDR2: SGHRS, YFSETQ. The CDR3 loop spans 17 amino acids. CDR3 region: CASSRSGTSATTGELFF. Written as DNA, the CDR3 is TGCGCCAGCAGCCGGTCCGGGACTAGCGCAACTACCGGGGAGCTGTTTTTT. Full variable domain (outside the CDR3, taken from reference TRBV5-1 and TRBJ2-2): KAGVTQTPRYLIKTRGQQVTLSCSPISGHRSVSWYQQTPGQGLQFLFEYFSETQRNKGNFPGRFSGRQFSNSRSEMNVSTLELGDSALYLCASSRSGTSATTGELFFGEGSRLTVL.

This rearrangement joins TRBV19 to TRBJ1-5; 10 bases are a match to TRBD1. The CDR3 consists of 16 residues. With V trimmed by 7 bases and J by 4 bases, 10 bases remained unmatched. The germline V gene encodes CDR1 LNHDA and CDR2 SQIVND (reference sequence). The CDR3 DNA sequence: TGTGCCAGTACCCCACCCGCGGACAGGGGGAATCAGCCCCAGCATTTT. Protein: CASTPPADRGNQPQHF. Based on the CDR3 plus reference TRBV19 and TRBJ1-5, the full variable domain is DGGITQSPKYLFRKEGQNVTLSCEQNLNHDAMYWYRQDPGQGLRLIYYSQIVNDFQKGDIAEGYSVSREKKESFPLTVTSAQKNPTAFYLCASTPPADRGNQPQHFGDGTRLSIL.

This sequence joins TRBV4-1 and TRBJ2-3, with TRBD2 matching over 9 bases. The germline CDR1 and CDR2 sequences are MGHRA and YSYEKL. This CDR3 has 15 amino acids. Trimming at V came to 4 bases and at J to 1 base, leaving 3 bases not matched to a gene. For the CDR3, the DNA is TGCGCCAGCAGCCTAGTAGCGGGAGGCACAGATACGCAGTATTTT. Translation: CASSLVAGGTDTQYF.